Sequencing of this TCR beta chain was carried out in a study of blood T cell repertoires in COVID-19. Authors' processing steps: Nucleated cell counts were estimated from reference gene primer amplification. Assay used: immunoSEQ multiplex PCR; TCRdb lists only in-frame clones, some missing. The V and J calls and clone size were taken over from that table, and D and trimming were inferred from the DNA. The data show about 250,000 clones, almost 90% seen once. This CDR3 is 13 amino acids long. Trimming left V 2 bases short and J 12 bases short, with 15 bases between. The V call is TRBV12-3 or TRBV12-4, the J call TRBJ2-3, with a tentative D call TRBD2 (6 bases). The sequence was collected from a man older than 75 with acute or convalescent COVID-19. Source material: peripheral blood. CDR3 bases: TGTGCCAGCAGTTTATTACGGGGGATCAGTCAGTATTTT. It yields the protein CASSLLRGISQYF.